Listed here are 5 T cell receptor beta chains from one sample, sequenced in a study of T cells after yellow fever vaccination. From the 5' RACE reads, TCRdb called clonotypes with MiXCR, one entry per CDR3 protein. Here the sample spans under 400,000 distinct CDR3 sequences, under 15% being singletons. The specimen comprised CD4+ T cells sorted from PBMCs, sampled 15 days after the yellow fever booster vaccination. The receptors shown here come from a man aged 18 to 30 who received the YFV17D yellow fever vaccine.

V usage is TRBV5-1 and J usage is TRBJ1-1; D possibly corresponds to TRBD1 (6 bases). The CDR3 is 16 residues long. Trimming pared 2 bases from V and 1 base from J, leaving 15 bases between. Germline assignment: CDR1 SGHRS and CDR2 YFSETQ. CDR3 sequence (DNA): TGCGCCAGCAGCTTTGGGCTCCGGGACACGAACACTGAAGCTTTCTTT. Encoded protein: CASSFGLRDTNTEAFF.

This clonotype has just one count. The gene calls are TRBV7-2 and TRBJ2-6; D unclear. CDR3 size: 11 residues. Germline V gene lookup returns CDR1 SGHTA and CDR2 FQGNSA. The V end lost 5 bases, the J end lost 12 bases, and 8 bases lay between the germline ends. CDR3 amino acids: CASSVPRVLTF. In DNA form, the CDR3 reads TGTGCCAGCAGCGTCCCTCGCGTCCTGACTTTC.

The chain has TRBV20-1 and TRBJ2-5; TRBD2 is a possible D gene (6 bases). This CDR3 spans 16 amino acids. Trimming pared 0 bases from V and 0 bases from J, leaving 14 bases between. Germline CDR1 DFQATT, CDR2 SNEGSKA (reference sequence). In DNA, the CDR3 is TGCAGTGCTAGAGATATGTTGGGCGGGGACCAAGAGACCCAGTACTTC. Translated: CSARDMLGGDQETQYF.

This clonotype has only a few counts. J is TRBJ2-3 and V is TRBV11-3; D perhaps matches TRBD1 (5 bases). Germline V lookup: CDR1 SGHNT, CDR2 YENEEA. The CDR3 consists of 14 residues. Trimming took off 2 bases at V and 1 base at J, with 7 bases between the two ends. The CDR3 region has the DNA TGTGCCAGCAGCTTACAGGGTGGCACAGATACGCAGTATTTT. Translated: CASSLQGGTDTQYF.

This clonotype was counted many times. This chain uses TRBV7-2 with TRBJ2-2; D not certain. CDR1 and CDR2 (germline): SGHTA, FQGNSA. Trimming removed 4 bases from V and 6 bases from J, with 6 bases in between. This CDR3 spans 12 amino acids. CDR3 nucleotide sequence: TGTGCCAGCAGCTCCCTCGCCGGGGAGCTGTTTTTT. Translated, it gives CASSSLAGELFF.